These 9 T cell receptor beta chains were sequenced from one sample in a study of shared clonotypes between healthy human individuals. Assay used: immunoSEQ multiplex PCR; TCRdb lists only in-frame clones, some missing. The sample lists some 600,000 clones; roughly 95% were seen once. CD8 cells regarded as naive lacked CD45RO, were positively chosen for CCR7, and omitted terminally differentiated effector memory CD45RA+ cells. Sequenced material: naive CD8+ T cells sorted from blood. The receptors come from a woman under 40 in good health.

The chain links TRBV19 to TRBJ1-1; the D is unclear. CDR1 LNHDA and CDR2 SQIVND come from the germline V gene (reference sequence). Trimming cost V 5 bases and J 2 bases, with 3 bases left between them. The CDR3 is 11 residues long. This CDR3 is CASSANTEAFF. The DNA for the CDR3 is TGTGCCAGTAGTGCTAACACTGAAGCTTTCTTT.

The CDR3 nucleotides are TGTGCCAGCAGATCTCGGTTTCGGGACTCCTACAATGAGCAGTTCTTC. The encoded protein is CASRSRFRDSYNEQFF. V and J are TRBV28 and TRBJ2-1; tentative D call: TRBD2 (5 bases). V lost 6 bases and J lost 0, with 15 bases in between. Germline assignment: CDR1 MDHEN and CDR2 SYDVKM. The CDR3 length is 16 residues. Drawing the rest from reference TRBV28 and TRBJ2-1, the complete variable domain is DVKVTQSSRYLVKRTGEKVFLECVQDMDHENMFWYRQDPGLGLRLIYFSYDVKMKEKGDIPEGYSVSREKKERFSLILESASTNQTSMYLCASRSRFRDSYNEQFFGPGTRLTVL.

V is TRBV29-1 and J is TRBJ2-1; 7 bases agree with TRBD2. With V trimmed by 5 bases and J by 8 bases, 12 bases remained unmatched. This CDR3 is built from 14 residues. From germline, CDR1 is SQVTM and CDR2 ANQGSEA. The CDR3: CSVSVGGPGDEQFF. As DNA, the CDR3 is TGCAGCGTTAGCGTGGGAGGGCCGGGGGATGAGCAGTTCTTC.

The V and J genes are TRBV7-8 and TRBJ2-7, with TRBD2 as a possible D gene (6 bases). Germline lookup yields CDR1 SGHVS and CDR2 FQNEAQ. Trimming cost V 6 bases and J 0 bases, with 21 bases left between them. The CDR3 consists of 17 residues. CDR3 amino acids: CASRPVAGLAFSYEQYF. Written as DNA, the CDR3 is TGTGCCAGCAGACCGGTCGCGGGGCTAGCGTTCTCCTACGAGCAGTACTTC.

The rearrangement joins TRBV7-8 to TRBJ2-7, with no clear D. The germline V gene has CDR1 SGHVS and CDR2 FQNEAQ. The CDR3 runs to 17 residues. Trimming took off 3 bases at V and 0 bases at J, with 18 bases between the two ends. The CDR3 region is CASSFFPSAEYSYEQYF. The CDR3 nucleotides are TGTGCCAGCAGCTTTTTCCCCTCGGCCGAGTACTCCTACGAGCAGTACTTC.

The V gene is TRBV9, the J gene TRBJ2-7; D is unclear. Germline loops: CDR1 SGDLS, CDR2 YYNGEE. Deletions cut 4 bases from V and 5 bases from J, with 13 bases between. CDR3 length: 13 amino acids. CDR3 sequence: CASSPGGTNEQYF. DNA of the CDR3: TGTGCCAGCAGCCCCGGCGGCACCAACGAGCAGTACTTC. The whole variable domain, remainder taken from reference TRBV9 and TRBJ2-7, is DSGVTQTPKHLITATGQRVTLRCSPRSGDLSVYWYQQSLDQGLQFLIQYYNGEERAKGNILERFSAQQFPDLHSELNLSSLELGDSALYFCASSPGGTNEQYFGPGTRLTVT.

This chain uses TRBV11-2 with TRBJ2-7; TRBD2 agrees at 8 bases. Germline lookup yields CDR1 SGHAT and CDR2 FQNNGV. The CDR3 has 18 amino acids. V was pared by 2 bases and J by 1 base, with 13 bases of the junction left unmatched. CDR3 amino acids: CASSLLGGSSGSSYEQYF. The DNA of the CDR3 is TGTGCCAGCAGCTTACTGGGGGGGTCTAGCGGGTCGTCCTACGAGCAGTACTTC.

The chain couples TRBV28 to TRBJ1-2; D might be TRBD1 (5 bases). The CDR3 loop spans 18 amino acids. Germline V lookup: CDR1 MDHEN, CDR2 SYDVKM. With 1 base removed from V and 6 bases from J, the gap between germline ends came to 24 bases. CDR3 sequence reads: CASSLFPHRDGTADGYTF. As DNA, the CDR3 is TGTGCCAGCAGTTTATTTCCCCACCGCGACGGGACGGCGGATGGCTACACCTTC.

This clone was seen once. This sample also contains other DNA sequences that code for the same CDR3. This sequence joins TRBV28 and TRBJ2-1, with D unclear. The CDR3 is 10 amino acids. CDR1 and CDR2 from the germline V gene are MDHEN and SYDVKM. Trimming removed 3 bases at V and 7 bases at J, with 1 base between. CDR3 sequence (DNA): TGTGCCAGCAGTTTGAATGAGCAGTTCTTC. Residues: CASSLNEQFF.